This TCR beta chain was sequenced during a study of identical twins. Findings of the study overall: Within cord blood, abundant beta clonotypes carried fewer insertions, but memory repertoires showed no such trend.

One entry per CDR3 protein, called by TCRdb with MiXCR from the 5' RACE reads. The sample carries a few hundred thousand distinct CDR3 sequences, around 15% recorded once. CDR1 is KGHSH and CDR2 is LQKENI in the germline V gene. Deletions cut 2 bases from V and 4 bases from J, with 14 bases between. CDR3 length equals 15 residues. About this clonotype: Its specificity is not known.

This sample also belongs to another study, concerning yellow fever vaccine responses in identical twins.

This clonotype was obtained from a woman between 18 and 29 years old in good health. Source material: CD4+ T cells sorted from blood. This chain links TRBV18 with TRBJ1-1, with D unresolved. DNA for the CDR3: TGTGCCAGCTCACCAAACGAGGGTTCGGGCACTGAAGCTTTCTTT. It yields the protein CASSPNEGSGTEAFF.